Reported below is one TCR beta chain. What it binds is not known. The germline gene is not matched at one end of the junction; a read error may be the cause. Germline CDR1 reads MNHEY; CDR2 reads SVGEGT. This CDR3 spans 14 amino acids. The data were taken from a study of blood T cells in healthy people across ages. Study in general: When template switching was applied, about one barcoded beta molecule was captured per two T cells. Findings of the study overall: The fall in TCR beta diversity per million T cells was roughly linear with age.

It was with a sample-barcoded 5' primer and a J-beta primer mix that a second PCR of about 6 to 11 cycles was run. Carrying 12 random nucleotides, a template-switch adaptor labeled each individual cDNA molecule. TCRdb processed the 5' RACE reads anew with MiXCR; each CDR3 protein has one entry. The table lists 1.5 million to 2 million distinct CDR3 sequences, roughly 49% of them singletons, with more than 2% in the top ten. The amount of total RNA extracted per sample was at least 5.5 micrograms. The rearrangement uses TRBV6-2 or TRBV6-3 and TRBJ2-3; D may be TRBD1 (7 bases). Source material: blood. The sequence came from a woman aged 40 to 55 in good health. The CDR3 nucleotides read TGTACCAGCGGAGGGACAGCCAGCACAGATACGCAGTATTTT. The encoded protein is CTSGGTASTDTQYF.